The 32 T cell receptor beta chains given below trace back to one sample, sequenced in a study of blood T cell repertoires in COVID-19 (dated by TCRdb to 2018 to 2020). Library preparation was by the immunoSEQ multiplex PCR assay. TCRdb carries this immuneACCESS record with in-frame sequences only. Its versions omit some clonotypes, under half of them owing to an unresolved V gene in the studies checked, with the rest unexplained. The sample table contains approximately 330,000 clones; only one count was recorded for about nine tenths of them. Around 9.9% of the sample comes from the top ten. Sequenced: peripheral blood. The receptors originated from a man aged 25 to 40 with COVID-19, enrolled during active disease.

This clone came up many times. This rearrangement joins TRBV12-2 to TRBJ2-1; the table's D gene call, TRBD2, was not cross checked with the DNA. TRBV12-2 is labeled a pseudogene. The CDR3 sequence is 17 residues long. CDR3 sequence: CASRFLAAGSSYNEQFF. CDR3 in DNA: TGTGCAAGTCGCTTCCTAGCGGCCGGCAGCTCCTACAATGAGCAGTTCTTC.

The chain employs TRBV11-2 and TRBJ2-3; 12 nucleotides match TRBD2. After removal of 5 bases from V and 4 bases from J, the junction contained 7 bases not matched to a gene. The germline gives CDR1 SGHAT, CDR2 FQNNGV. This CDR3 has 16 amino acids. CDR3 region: CASSPRLAGEADTQYF. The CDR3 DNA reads TGTGCCAGCAGCCCGCGACTAGCGGGAGAGGCAGATACGCAGTATTTT.

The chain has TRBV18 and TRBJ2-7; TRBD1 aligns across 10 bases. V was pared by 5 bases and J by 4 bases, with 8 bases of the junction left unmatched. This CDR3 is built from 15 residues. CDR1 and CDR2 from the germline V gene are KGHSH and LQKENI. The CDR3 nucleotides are TGTGCCAGCTCAATAGGACAGGGGGAAAAGTACGAGCAGTACTTC. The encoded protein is CASSIGQGEKYEQYF.

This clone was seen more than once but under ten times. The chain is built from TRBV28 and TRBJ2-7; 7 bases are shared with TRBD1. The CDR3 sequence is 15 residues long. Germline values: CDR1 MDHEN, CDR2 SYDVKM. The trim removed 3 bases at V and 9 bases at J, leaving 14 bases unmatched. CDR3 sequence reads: CASSFIGTASTGQYF. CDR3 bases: TGTGCCAGCAGTTTTATAGGGACAGCCAGTACTGGGCAGTACTTC.

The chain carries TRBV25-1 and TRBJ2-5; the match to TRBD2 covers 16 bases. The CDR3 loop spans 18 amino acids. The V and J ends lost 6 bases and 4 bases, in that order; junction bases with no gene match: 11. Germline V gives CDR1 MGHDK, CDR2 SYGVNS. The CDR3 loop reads CASSQGGLAGGLGETQYF. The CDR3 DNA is TGTGCCAGCAGCCAAGGGGGACTAGCGGGAGGGCTAGGAGAGACCCAGTACTTC.

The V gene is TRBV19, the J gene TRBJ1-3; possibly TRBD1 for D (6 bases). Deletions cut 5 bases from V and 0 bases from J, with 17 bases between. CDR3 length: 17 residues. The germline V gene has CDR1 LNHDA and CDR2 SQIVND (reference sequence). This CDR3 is CASSRRTDPLSGNTIYF. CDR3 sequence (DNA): TGTGCCAGTAGTCGGCGGACAGATCCTCTCTCTGGAAACACCATATATTTT.

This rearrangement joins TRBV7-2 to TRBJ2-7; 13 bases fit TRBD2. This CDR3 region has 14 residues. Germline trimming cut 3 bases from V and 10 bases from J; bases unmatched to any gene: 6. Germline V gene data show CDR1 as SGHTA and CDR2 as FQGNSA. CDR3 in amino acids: CASSLTSGGPNQYF. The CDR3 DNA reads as TGTGCCAGCAGCTTGACTAGCGGGGGGCCTAATCAGTACTTC.

CDR3 region: CASRLPVSNQPQHF. In DNA, the CDR3 is TGTGCCAGCAGGTTGCCAGTCTCCAATCAGCCCCAGCATTTT. The chain has TRBV2 and TRBJ1-5; no firm D call. V lost 6 bases to trimming and J lost 3 bases, with 12 bases between them. Germline V gene lookup returns CDR1 SNHLY and CDR2 FYNNEI. This CDR3 region has 14 residues. The variable domain in full, completed from reference TRBV2 and TRBJ1-5, reads EPEVTQTPSHQVTQMGQEVILRCVPISNHLYFYWYRQILGQKVEFLVSFYNNEISEKSEIFDDQFSVERPDGSNFTLKIRSTKLEDSAMYFCASRLPVSNQPQHFGDGTRLSIL.

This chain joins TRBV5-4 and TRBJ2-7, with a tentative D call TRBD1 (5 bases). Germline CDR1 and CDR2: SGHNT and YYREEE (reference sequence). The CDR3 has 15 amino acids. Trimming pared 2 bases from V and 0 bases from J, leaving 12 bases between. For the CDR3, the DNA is TGTGCCAGCAGCTTCCAGGGTGTAGGCTCCTACGAGCAGTACTTC. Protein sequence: CASSFQGVGSYEQYF. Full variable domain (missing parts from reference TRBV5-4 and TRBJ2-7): ETGVTQSPTHLIKTRGQQVTLRCSSQSGHNTVSWYQQALGQGPQFIFQYYREEENGRGNFPPRFSGLQFPNYSSELNVNALELDDSALYLCASSFQGVGSYEQYFGPGTRLTVT.

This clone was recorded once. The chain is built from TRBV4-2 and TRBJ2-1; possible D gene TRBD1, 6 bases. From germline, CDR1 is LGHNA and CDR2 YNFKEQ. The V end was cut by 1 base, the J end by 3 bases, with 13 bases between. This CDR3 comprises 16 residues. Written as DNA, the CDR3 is TGTGCCAGCAGCCAAGTTGGACAGAATTTCTACAATGAGCAGTTCTTC. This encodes CASSQVGQNFYNEQFF.

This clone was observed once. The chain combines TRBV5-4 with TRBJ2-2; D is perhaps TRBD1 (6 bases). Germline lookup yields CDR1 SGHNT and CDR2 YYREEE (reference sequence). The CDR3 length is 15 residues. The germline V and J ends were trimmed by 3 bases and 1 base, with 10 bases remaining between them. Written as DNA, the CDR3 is TGTGCCAGCAGCTGGGGGCAGGGGAACACCGGGGAGCTGTTTTTT. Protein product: CASSWGQGNTGELFF. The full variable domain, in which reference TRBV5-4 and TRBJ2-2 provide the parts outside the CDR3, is ETGVTQSPTHLIKTRGQQVTLRCSSQSGHNTVSWYQQALGQGPQFIFQYYREEENGRGNFPPRFSGLQFPNYSSELNVNALELDDSALYLCASSWGQGNTGELFFGEGSRLTVL.

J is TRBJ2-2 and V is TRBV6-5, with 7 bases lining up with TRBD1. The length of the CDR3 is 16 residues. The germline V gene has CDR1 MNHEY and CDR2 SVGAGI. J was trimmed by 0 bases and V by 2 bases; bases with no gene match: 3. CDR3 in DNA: TGTGCCAGCAGTTACCGGGACAGCGCGAACACCGGGGAGCTGTTTTTT. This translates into CASSYRDSANTGELFF.

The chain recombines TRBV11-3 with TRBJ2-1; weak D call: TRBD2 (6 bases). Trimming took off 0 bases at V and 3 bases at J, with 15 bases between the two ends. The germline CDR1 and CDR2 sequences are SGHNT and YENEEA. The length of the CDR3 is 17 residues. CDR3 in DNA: TGTGCCAGCAGCTTAGACCCCCGGGCGGGACTCTACAATGAGCAGTTCTTC. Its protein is CASSLDPRAGLYNEQFF.

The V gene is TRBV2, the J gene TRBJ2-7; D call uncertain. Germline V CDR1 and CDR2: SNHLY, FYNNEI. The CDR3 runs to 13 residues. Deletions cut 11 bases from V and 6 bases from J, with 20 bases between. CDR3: CAGGREIFGEQYF. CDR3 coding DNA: TGTGCCGGCGGCAGAGAGATCTTTGGCGAGCAGTACTTC.

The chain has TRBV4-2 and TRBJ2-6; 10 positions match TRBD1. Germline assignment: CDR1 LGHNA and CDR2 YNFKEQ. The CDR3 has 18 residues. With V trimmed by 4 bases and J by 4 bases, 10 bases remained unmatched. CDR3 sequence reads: CASSLSGTGETGANVLTF. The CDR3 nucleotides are TGTGCCAGCAGCCTCTCCGGGACAGGGGAGACGGGGGCCAACGTCCTGACTTTC.

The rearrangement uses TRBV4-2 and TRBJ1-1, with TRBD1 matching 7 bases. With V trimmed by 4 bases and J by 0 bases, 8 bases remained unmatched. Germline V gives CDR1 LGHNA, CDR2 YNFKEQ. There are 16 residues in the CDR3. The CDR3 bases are TGTGCCAGCAGCCCCGGGGACAGCCCCCTGAACACTGAAGCTTTCTTT. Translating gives CASSPGDSPLNTEAFF.

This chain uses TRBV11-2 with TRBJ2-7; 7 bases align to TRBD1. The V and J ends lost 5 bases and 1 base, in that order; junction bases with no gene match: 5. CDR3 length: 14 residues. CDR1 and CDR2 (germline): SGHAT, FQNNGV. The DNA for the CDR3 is TGTGCCAGCAGCACCTTACAGGGGTCCTACGAGCAGTACTTC. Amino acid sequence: CASSTLQGSYEQYF.

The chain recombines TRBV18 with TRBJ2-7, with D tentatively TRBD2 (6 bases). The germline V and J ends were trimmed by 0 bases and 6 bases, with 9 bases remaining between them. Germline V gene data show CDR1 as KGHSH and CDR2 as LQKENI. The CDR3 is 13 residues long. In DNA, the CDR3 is TGTGCCAGCTCACCACCGACCGGGGGCGAGCAGTACTTC. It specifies CASSPPTGGEQYF.

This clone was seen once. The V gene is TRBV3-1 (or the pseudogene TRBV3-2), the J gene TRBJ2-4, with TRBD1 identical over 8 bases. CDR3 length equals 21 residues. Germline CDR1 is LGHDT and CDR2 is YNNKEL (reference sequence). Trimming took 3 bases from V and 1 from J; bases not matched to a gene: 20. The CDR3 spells CASSHIHGLIRDRFAKNIQYF. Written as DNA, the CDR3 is TGTGCCAGCAGCCACATTCATGGGCTAATCCGGGACAGGTTCGCCAAAAACATTCAGTACTTC.

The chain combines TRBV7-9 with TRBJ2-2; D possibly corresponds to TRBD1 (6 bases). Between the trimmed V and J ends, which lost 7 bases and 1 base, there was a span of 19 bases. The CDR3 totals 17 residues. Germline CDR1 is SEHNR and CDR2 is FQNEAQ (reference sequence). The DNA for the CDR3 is TGTGCCAGCACCCCAATGGGGGCAGGGATGAACACCGGGGAGCTGTTTTTT. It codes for CASTPMGAGMNTGELFF.

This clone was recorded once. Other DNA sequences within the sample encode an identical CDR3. The CDR3 DNA sequence: TGCGCCAGCAGCCAAGATACGGGATCCTACAATGAGCAGTTCTTC. This translates into CASSQDTGSYNEQFF. The chain recombines TRBV4-3 with TRBJ2-1, with D possibly matching TRBD2 (5 bases). V lost 0 bases to trimming and J lost 1 base, with 7 bases between them. The CDR3 extends over 15 amino acids. CDR1 and CDR2 from the germline V gene are LGHNA and YSLEER.

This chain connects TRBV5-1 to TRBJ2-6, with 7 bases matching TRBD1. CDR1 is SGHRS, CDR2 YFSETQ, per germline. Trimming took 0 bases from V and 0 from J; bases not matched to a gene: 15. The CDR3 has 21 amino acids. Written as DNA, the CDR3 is TGCGCCAGCAGCTTGGTTCCTTTTTCGACAGGGCGATACTCTGGGGCCAACGTCCTGACTTTC. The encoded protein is CASSLVPFSTGRYSGANVLTF.

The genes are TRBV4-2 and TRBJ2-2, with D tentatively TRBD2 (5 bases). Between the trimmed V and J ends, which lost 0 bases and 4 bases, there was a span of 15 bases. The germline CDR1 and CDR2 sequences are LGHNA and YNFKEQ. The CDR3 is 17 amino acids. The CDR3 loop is CASSQDLSGLSTGELFF. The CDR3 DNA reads TGTGCCAGCAGCCAAGATCTTTCAGGACTTAGCACCGGGGAGCTGTTTTTT.

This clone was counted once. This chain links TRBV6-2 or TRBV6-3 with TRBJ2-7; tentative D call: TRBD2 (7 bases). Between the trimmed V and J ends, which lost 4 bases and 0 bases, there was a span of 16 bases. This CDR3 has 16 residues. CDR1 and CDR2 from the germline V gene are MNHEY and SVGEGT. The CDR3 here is CASSSAPGGHSYEQYF. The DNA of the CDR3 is TGTGCCAGCAGTTCGGCCCCGGGGGGACACTCCTACGAGCAGTACTTC.

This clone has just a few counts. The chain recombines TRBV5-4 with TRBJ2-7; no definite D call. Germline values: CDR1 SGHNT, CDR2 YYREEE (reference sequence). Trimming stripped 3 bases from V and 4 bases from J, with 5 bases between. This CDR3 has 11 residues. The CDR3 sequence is CASSSLYEQYF. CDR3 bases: TGTGCCAGCAGCTCACTATACGAGCAGTACTTC. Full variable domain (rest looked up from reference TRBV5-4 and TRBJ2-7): ETGVTQSPTHLIKTRGQQVTLRCSSQSGHNTVSWYQQALGQGPQFIFQYYREEENGRGNFPPRFSGLQFPNYSSELNVNALELDDSALYLCASSSLYEQYFGPGTRLTVT.

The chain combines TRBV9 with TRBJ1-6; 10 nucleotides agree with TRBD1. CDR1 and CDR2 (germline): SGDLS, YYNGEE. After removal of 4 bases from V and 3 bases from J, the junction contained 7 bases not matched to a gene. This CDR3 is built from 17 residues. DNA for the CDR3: TGTGCCAGCAGCCCGAGGGGACAGGGGAGCTATAATTCACCCCTCCACTTT. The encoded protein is CASSPRGQGSYNSPLHF.

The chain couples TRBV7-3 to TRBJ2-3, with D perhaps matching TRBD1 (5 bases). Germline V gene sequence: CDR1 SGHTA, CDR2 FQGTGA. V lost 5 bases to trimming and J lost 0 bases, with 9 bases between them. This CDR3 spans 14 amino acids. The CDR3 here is CASSPGQSTDTQYF. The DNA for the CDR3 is TGTGCCAGCAGCCCCGGACAAAGCACAGATACGCAGTATTTT.

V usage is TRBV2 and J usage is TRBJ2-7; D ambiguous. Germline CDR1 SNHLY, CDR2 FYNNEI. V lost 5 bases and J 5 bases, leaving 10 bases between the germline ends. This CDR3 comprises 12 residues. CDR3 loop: CASSPLRDEQYF. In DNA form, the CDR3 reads TGTGCCAGCAGTCCCCTTCGGGACGAGCAGTACTTC.

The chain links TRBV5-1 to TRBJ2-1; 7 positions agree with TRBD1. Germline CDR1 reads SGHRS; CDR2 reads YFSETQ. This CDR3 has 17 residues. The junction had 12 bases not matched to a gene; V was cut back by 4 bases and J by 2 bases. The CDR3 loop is CASSVHTGTVTYNEQFF. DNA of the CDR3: TGCGCCAGCAGCGTACACACCGGGACAGTGACCTACAATGAGCAGTTCTTC.

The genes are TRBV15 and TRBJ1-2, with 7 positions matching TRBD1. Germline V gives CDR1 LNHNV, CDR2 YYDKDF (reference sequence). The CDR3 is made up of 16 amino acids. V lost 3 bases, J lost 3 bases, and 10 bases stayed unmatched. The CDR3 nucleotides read TGTGCCACCAGCAGGGGGACAGTTTTTCGAGACTATGGCTACACCTTC. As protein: CATSRGTVFRDYGYTF.

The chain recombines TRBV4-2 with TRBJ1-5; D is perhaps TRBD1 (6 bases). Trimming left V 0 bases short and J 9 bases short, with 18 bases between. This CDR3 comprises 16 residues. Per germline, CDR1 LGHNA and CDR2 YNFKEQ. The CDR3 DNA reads TGTGCCAGCAGCCAAGATATTGGGGGGGCTTTTCGGCCCCAGCATTTT. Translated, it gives CASSQDIGGAFRPQHF.

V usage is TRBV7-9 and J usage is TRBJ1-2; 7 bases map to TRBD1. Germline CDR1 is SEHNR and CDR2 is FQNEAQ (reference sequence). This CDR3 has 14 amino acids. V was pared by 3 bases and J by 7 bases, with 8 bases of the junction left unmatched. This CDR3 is CASSFEGANPGYTF. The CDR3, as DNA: TGTGCCAGCAGCTTTGAGGGGGCGAACCCTGGCTACACCTTC.